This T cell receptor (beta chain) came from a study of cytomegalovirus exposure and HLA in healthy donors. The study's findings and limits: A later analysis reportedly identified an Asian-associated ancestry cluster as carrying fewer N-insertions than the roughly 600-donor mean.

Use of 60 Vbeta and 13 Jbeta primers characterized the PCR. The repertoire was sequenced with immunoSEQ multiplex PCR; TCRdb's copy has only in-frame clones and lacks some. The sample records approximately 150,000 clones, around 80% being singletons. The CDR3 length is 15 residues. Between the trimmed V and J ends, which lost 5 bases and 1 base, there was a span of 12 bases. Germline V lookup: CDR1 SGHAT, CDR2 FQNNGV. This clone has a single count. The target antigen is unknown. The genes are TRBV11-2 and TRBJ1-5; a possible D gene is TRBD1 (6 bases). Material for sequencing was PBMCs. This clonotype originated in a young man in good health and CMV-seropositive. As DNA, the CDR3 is TGTGCCAGCAGCGAACAGGGTCTAAGCAATCAGCCCCAGCATTTT. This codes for CASSEQGLSNQPQHF.